The 27 T cell receptor beta chains in this list originate from one sample, sequenced in a study of control samples from healthy donors and cancer patients (dated by TCRdb to 2018 to 2021). To prepare the library, the immunoSEQ multiplex PCR assay was applied. TCRdb carries this immuneACCESS record with in-frame sequences only. Its versions omit some clonotypes, under half of them owing to an unresolved V gene in the studies checked, with the rest unexplained. The sample includes about 110,000 clones, with around 89% observed a single time. Around 4% of the sample goes to the ten largest clones. Sequencing was done on a sample of PBMCs. The receptors were sampled from a woman aged 55-75 years with lung cancer.

The chain is built from TRBV3-1 (or the pseudogene TRBV3-2) and TRBJ2-3; 7 nucleotides agree with TRBD2. After removal of 1 base from V and 9 bases from J, the junction contained 7 bases not matched to a gene. The CDR3 totals 14 residues. Germline assignment: CDR1 LGHDT and CDR2 YNNKEL (reference sequence). CDR3 in DNA: TGTGCCAGCAGCCAAGCCGCTAGCGGTCCCACGCAGTATTTT. Protein sequence: CASSQAASGPTQYF.

The V and J genes are TRBV19 and TRBJ2-2; D uncertain. Trimming cost V 4 bases and J 6 bases, with 12 bases left between them. Germline V CDR1 and CDR2: LNHDA, SQIVND (reference sequence). CDR3 length: 14 residues. The CDR3 loop is CASSKGNWAGELFF. CDR3 nucleotides: TGTGCCAGTAGTAAAGGGAACTGGGCCGGGGAGCTGTTTTTT.

This rearrangement joins TRBV29-1 to TRBJ1-1; D is undetermined. Germline V gene sequence: CDR1 SQVTM, CDR2 ANQGSEA. Trimming shortened V by 4 bases and J by 0 bases, and 9 bases separated the two germline ends. This CDR3 has 13 amino acids. CDR3 sequence: CSVGDFMNTEAFF. In DNA, the CDR3 is TGCAGCGTTGGGGATTTCATGAACACTGAAGCTTTCTTT.

The chain is built from TRBV19 and TRBJ1-2, with 7 bases lining up with TRBD1. The germline V gene encodes CDR1 LNHDA and CDR2 SQIVND (reference sequence). There are 14 residues in the CDR3. With 5 bases clipped from V and 6 bases from J, the junction kept 9 bases outside the gene matches. CDR3 in amino acids: CASSVRDSGHGYTF. The CDR3 bases are TGTGCCAGTAGTGTCCGGGACAGCGGGCATGGCTACACCTTC.

V and J are TRBV6-5 and TRBJ1-1; the D is unclear. CDR3 length equals 14 residues. V shed 0 bases and J shed 6 bases, with 11 bases lying between them. CDR1 is MNHEY, CDR2 SVGAGI, per germline. In nucleotides, the CDR3 is TGTGCCAGCAGTTACTCGAGAGGGAGCCCTGAAGCTTTCTTT. Its translation: CASSYSRGSPEAFF.

V and J are TRBV5-1 and TRBJ2-5, with 14 bases lining up with TRBD2. The CDR3 covers 16 residues. The V segment lost 9 bases and the J segment 5 bases; nucleotides outside the gene matches: 12. Germline CDR1 reads SGHRS; CDR2 reads YFSETQ. The chain's CDR3 is CATKKGTSGSGETQYF. The CDR3 DNA is TGCGCCACCAAGAAAGGGACTAGCGGGAGCGGGGAGACCCAGTACTTC.

V and J are TRBV15 and TRBJ2-5; D is possibly TRBD1 (5 bases). Looked up from germline, CDR1 is LNHNV and CDR2 is YYDKDF (reference sequence). The V and J ends lost 0 bases and 6 bases respectively, with 14 bases between them. CDR3 length: 15 residues. The CDR3 DNA is TGTGCCACCAGCAGAGACTCTTTAACAGGTCAGACCCAGTACTTC. It yields the protein CATSRDSLTGQTQYF.

The genes are TRBV5-6 and TRBJ1-3; the match to TRBD1 covers 7 bases. Unmatched junction bases numbered 11, after V lost 4 bases and J lost 4 bases. CDR1 SGHDT and CDR2 YYEEEE come from the germline V gene. The length of the CDR3 is 16 residues. The CDR3 nucleotides are TGTGCCAGCAGCCTGTACAGGGGATACACGGGAAACACCATATATTTT. Its protein product is CASSLYRGYTGNTIYF.

The chain uses TRBV14 and TRBJ1-3; unclear D gene. This CDR3 is built from 16 residues. CDR1 and CDR2 from the germline V gene are SGHDN and FVKESK. V lost 1 base, J lost 0 bases, and 10 bases lay in between. Here the CDR3 reads CASSQGGPHSGNTIYF. CDR3 DNA sequence: TGTGCCAGCAGCCAAGGGGGTCCGCACTCTGGAAACACCATATATTTT.

The chain joins TRBV18 to TRBJ2-7; D is ambiguous. Trimming cost V 2 bases and J 1 base, with 6 bases left between them. This CDR3 region has 13 residues. Germline CDR1 is KGHSH and CDR2 is LQKENI. The CDR3 DNA reads TGTGCCAGCTCACCAGACGGGTCCTACGAGCAGTACTTC. Residues: CASSPDGSYEQYF.

CDR3 in amino acids: CASSSGLADDNEQFF. The DNA for the CDR3 is TGCGCCAGCAGCTCGGGACTAGCGGATGACAATGAGCAGTTCTTC. The chain recombines TRBV5-1 with TRBJ2-1; TRBD2 matches 11 bases. The V segment lost 3 bases and the J segment 5 bases; nucleotides outside the gene matches: 4. The CDR3 covers 15 residues. CDR1 is SGHRS, CDR2 YFSETQ, per germline. The full variable domain, rest sourced from reference TRBV5-1 and TRBJ2-1, is KAGVTQTPRYLIKTRGQQVTLSCSPISGHRSVSWYQQTPGQGLQFLFEYFSETQRNKGNFPGRFSGRQFSNSRSEMNVSTLELGDSALYLCASSSGLADDNEQFFGPGTRLTVL.

The CDR3 loop is CASSGMEGGYTF. The CDR3 nucleotides are TGTGCCAGCAGTGGTATGGAGGGAGGCTACACCTTC. The rearrangement joins TRBV6-4 to TRBJ1-2; D is unresolved. Trimming shortened V by 4 bases and J by 8 bases, and 11 bases separated the two germline ends. This CDR3 spans 12 amino acids. The V gene's germline CDR1 is MRHNA and CDR2 SNTAGT.

The J gene is TRBJ1-1, the V gene TRBV5-8; D gene unclear. The CDR3 sequence is 15 residues long. Per the germline V gene, CDR1 is SGHTS and CDR2 is YDEGEE. The V end lost 0 bases, the J end lost 1 base, and 10 bases lay between the germline ends. The CDR3 DNA reads as TGTGCCAGCAGCTTGGGGGGAGGAGCGAACACTGAAGCTTTCTTT. It specifies CASSLGGGANTEAFF.

This rearrangement joins TRBV14 to TRBJ1-2, with no clear D. V was pared by 0 bases and J by 4 bases, with 6 bases between. Germline-derived CDR1 and CDR2 are SGHDN and FVKESK. The CDR3 extends over 13 amino acids. The CDR3 nucleotides read TGTGCCAGCAGCCAAGATCCCTCCTATGGCTACACCTTC. Its protein product is CASSQDPSYGYTF.

This sequence joins TRBV15 and TRBJ1-2, with D unclear. The CDR3 loop spans 14 amino acids. Germline lookup yields CDR1 LNHNV and CDR2 YYDKDF (reference sequence). The germline V and J ends were trimmed by 3 bases and 7 bases, with 15 bases remaining between them. CDR3 loop: CATSSLDLWAGYTF. CDR3 nucleotide sequence: TGTGCCACCAGCAGCTTGGATCTCTGGGCTGGCTACACCTTC.

The chain is built from TRBV7-8 and TRBJ1-5, with D hard to call. CDR1 is SGHVS and CDR2 is FQNEAQ in the germline V gene. Trimming took 5 bases from V and 1 from J, leaving 18 bases between them. This CDR3 region has 17 residues. CDR3 bases: TGTGCCAGCAGCCCCCAACGGGGTCGGAGCAGCAATCAGCCCCAGCATTTT. Translated: CASSPQRGRSSNQPQHF.

This clone was recorded a few times. This chain joins TRBV5-5 and TRBJ1-6, with a possible D match to TRBD1 (5 bases). V lost 4 bases and J lost 7, with 24 bases in between. The length of the CDR3 is 18 residues. CDR1 and CDR2 from the germline V gene are SGHKS and YYEKEE (reference sequence). The CDR3 here is CASSRGYSAITKNSPLHF. CDR3 bases: TGTGCCAGCAGCCGGGGGTATTCGGCAATCACCAAAAATTCACCCCTCCACTTT.

CDR3 nucleotides: TGTGCCAGCAGCAGAGCGGGGGGGCGAAATGAGCAGTTCTTC. Encoded protein: CASSRAGGRNEQFF. V usage is TRBV9 and J usage is TRBJ2-1; 10 bases agree with TRBD2. Germline V gives CDR1 SGDLS, CDR2 YYNGEE. This CDR3 has 14 amino acids. The V and J ends lost 4 bases and 7 bases, in that order; junction bases with no gene match: 5.

The chain is built from TRBV29-1 and TRBJ2-3, with D maybe TRBD2 (6 bases). V lost 0 bases and J 6 bases, leaving 16 bases between the germline ends. CDR1 SQVTM and CDR2 ANQGSEA come from the germline V gene. This CDR3 region has 15 residues. CDR3 coding DNA: TGCAGCGTTGAAGATCCTAACGGGGGATGGGATACGCAGTATTTT. This translates into CSVEDPNGGWDTQYF.

The J gene is TRBJ1-2, the V gene TRBV10-3; 7 bases are shared with TRBD1. CDR1 and CDR2 (germline): ENHRY, SYGVKD. V lost 5 bases to trimming and J lost 4 bases; unmatched junction nucleotides: 10. The CDR3 spans 15 residues. CDR3 residues: CAISTTGQPIYGYTF. DNA for the CDR3: TGTGCCATCAGTACTACGGGACAGCCGATCTATGGCTACACCTTC.

The rearrangement joins TRBV2 to TRBJ1-1; no clear D. Trimming removed 2 bases at V and 10 bases at J, with 14 bases between. The CDR3 has 13 residues. Germline V gene data show CDR1 as SNHLY and CDR2 as FYNNEI. CDR3 sequence: CASSEWTIRGAFF. DNA for the CDR3: TGTGCCAGCAGTGAATGGACTATACGCGGAGCTTTCTTT.

CDR3 DNA: TGCGCCAGCAGCAGAGGACAGGCAGGGGAGACCCAGTACTTC. Protein sequence: CASSRGQAGETQYF. The rearrangement links TRBV5-1 to TRBJ2-5, with 7 bases matching TRBD1. This CDR3 spans 14 amino acids. V was clipped by 4 bases and J by 5 bases; unmatched bases: 8. Germline CDR1 is SGHRS and CDR2 is YFSETQ. Filled out from reference TRBV5-1 and TRBJ2-5, the complete variable domain reads KAGVTQTPRYLIKTRGQQVTLSCSPISGHRSVSWYQQTPGQGLQFLFEYFSETQRNKGNFPGRFSGRQFSNSRSEMNVSTLELGDSALYLCASSRGQAGETQYFGPGTRLLVL.

The V and J genes are TRBV7-8 and TRBJ1-1; D gene unclear. The V end lost 1 base, the J end lost 4 bases, and 7 bases lay between the germline ends. CDR1 is SGHVS, CDR2 FQNEAQ, per germline. The CDR3 covers 13 residues. The CDR3 sequence: CASSLGTATEAFF. The CDR3, as DNA: TGTGCCAGCAGCTTAGGAACCGCCACTGAAGCTTTCTTT. Filled out from reference TRBV7-8 and TRBJ1-1, the complete variable domain reads GAGVSQSPRYKVAKRGQDVALRCDPISGHVSLFWYQQALGQGPEFLTYFQNEAQLDKSGLPSDRFFAERPEGSVSTLKIQRTQQEDSAVYLCASSLGTATEAFFGQGTRLTVV.

The gene calls are TRBV5-8 and TRBJ2-1, with 9 positions matching TRBD1. Germline V gene sequence: CDR1 SGHTS, CDR2 YDEGEE. The V gene end was trimmed by 3 bases and the J gene end by 1 base; junction bases not matched to a gene: 14. The CDR3 runs 19 residues. CDR3 amino acids: CASSYARHRGPSSYNEQFF. DNA for the CDR3: TGTGCCAGCAGCTACGCCAGGCACAGGGGGCCCTCTTCCTACAATGAGCAGTTCTTC. Combining the CDR3 with reference TRBV5-8 and TRBJ2-1 gives the whole variable domain EAGVTQSPTHLIKTRGQQATLRCSPISGHTSVYWYQQALGLGLQFLLWYDEGEERNRGNFPPRFSGRQFPNYSSELNVNALELEDSALYLCASSYARHRGPSSYNEQFFGPGTRLTVL.

The V gene is TRBV21-1, the J gene TRBJ2-7; the table's D call of TRBD1 was not tested on the DNA. TRBV21-1 is recorded as a pseudogene. The CDR3 contains 14 residues. The CDR3 coding sequence is TGTGCCAGCAGCAGTTTTGCAGGGGCCCACGAGCAGTACTTC. Its translation: CASSSFAGAHEQYF.

The sample holds a few counts of this clone. This chain uses TRBV7-8 with TRBJ1-5, with D maybe TRBD1 (5 bases). Germline CDR1 is SGHVS and CDR2 is FQNEAQ. The length of the CDR3 is 13 residues. Trimming took 1 base from V and 6 from J, leaving 7 bases between them. The CDR3 region has the DNA TGTGCCAGCAGCTTAGTCGGGGGTCAGCCCCAGCATTTT. Amino acid sequence: CASSLVGGQPQHF.

Concerning this clone itself: One end of the junction fails to match germline, which may point to a read error. The chain recombines TRBV7-7 with TRBJ1-1; D is ambiguous. CDR3 size: 13 residues. The V gene's germline CDR1 is SSHAT and CDR2 FNYEAQ (reference sequence). The CDR3 DNA is TGTGCTAGCAGCTCCAATATTAACACTGAAGCTTTCTTT. This encodes CASSSNINTEAFF. Combining the CDR3 with reference TRBV7-7 and TRBJ1-1 gives the whole variable domain GAGVSQSPRYKVTKRGQDVTLRCDPISSHATLYWYQQALGQGPEFLTYFNYEAQPDKSGLPSDRFSAERPEGSISTLTIQRTEQRDSAMYRCASSSNINTEAFFGQGTRLTVV.